Shown below are 14 T cell receptor beta chains from a single sample sequenced in a study of CXCR3-negative and CXCR3-positive naive CD8 T cells. Study observations and caveats: TRB CDR3s of CXCR3-positive naive cells were more hydrophobic than those of CXCR3-negative naive cells.

Their recognized antigens are unknown. Researchers prepared the TRB cDNA libraries using 5' RACE with UMI labels. TCRdb re-called the 5' RACE reads; every CDR3 protein appears as one record, without DNA. The specimen's table records thousands of distinct CDR3 sequences. Sequencing used naive CXCR3+ CD8+ T cells from blood. Subset specified: CD45RO-CCR7+CD27+CD95- naive CD8+ T cells expressing CXCR3 (TNR3+). Receptor source: a human donor in good health. Some clones in this sample may be carry-over from other donors' samples.

The J gene is TRBJ2-1, the V gene TRBV6-1; TCRdb names TRBD2, which stays unverified in the absence of DNA. The CDR3 runs to 11 residues. The germline gives CDR1 MNHNS, CDR2 SASEGT. The CDR3 region is CASGSHNEQFF.

According to its frequency, this clonotype is medium-sized. The genes are TRBV20-1 and TRBJ2-5. The V gene's germline CDR1 is DFQATT and CDR2 SNEGSKA (reference sequence). CDR3 size: 16 residues. CDR3 sequence: CSARDRSDPYQETQYF.

The chain employs TRBV27 and TRBJ2-2; TCRdb returns TRBD2, unconfirmable since there is no DNA. This CDR3 region has 12 residues. Germline V gives CDR1 MNHEY, CDR2 SMNVEV (reference sequence). CDR3 protein: CASGRVPGELFF.

CDR3 sequence reads: CATSRDPTGEDTGELFF. The rearrangement joins TRBV15 to TRBJ2-2; with no DNA, the TCRdb D assignment of TRBD1 cannot be verified. The CDR3 consists of 17 residues. Looked up from germline, CDR1 is LNHNV and CDR2 is YYDKDF (reference sequence).

The chain links TRBV3-2 to TRBJ2-2; as DNA is missing, the TRBD2 call by TCRdb cannot be tested. TRBV3-2 is termed a pseudogene. This CDR3 has 15 amino acids. CDR3 amino acids: CASNPSGGNTGELFF.

The chain joins TRBV4-2 to TRBJ1-1; the D call of TRBD1 rests on TCRdb alone, since no DNA is present to check it. This CDR3 region has 18 residues. Germline V gives CDR1 LGHNA, CDR2 YNFKEQ. The CDR3: CASSQEFAHGGLRTEAFF.

This chain uses TRBV29-1 with TRBJ2-2; the TCRdb D gene call, TRBD1, has no DNA to confirm it. The CDR3 runs 13 residues. The germline V gene encodes CDR1 SQVTM and CDR2 ANQGSEA. The CDR3 is CSVDRGHTGELFF.

This sequence joins TRBV5-6 and TRBJ2-7; TCRdb returns TRBD1, unconfirmable since there is no DNA. Germline V CDR1 and CDR2: SGHDT, YYEEEE. The CDR3 extends over 13 amino acids. CDR3 sequence reads: CASSNRGANEQYF.

By frequency, this clonotype registers medium-sized. This chain joins TRBV6-2 or TRBV6-3 and TRBJ1-4; without DNA, the TCRdb call of TRBD1 cannot be checked. Germline loops: CDR1 MNHEY, CDR2 SVGEGT. The CDR3 is 18 residues long. The CDR3 is CASSYSKSGTGRGEKLFF.

This clonotype is labeled medium-sized based on frequency. This chain uses TRBV5-1 with TRBJ2-7; TCRdb calls TRBD2, which cannot be checked without DNA. The CDR3 length is 15 residues. Germline V gene lookup returns CDR1 SGHRS and CDR2 YFSETQ. The CDR3 protein is CASRQGLATTYEQYF.

This clonotype shows up as medium-sized (0.01 to 0.1%) by frequency. The rearrangement uses TRBV29-1 and TRBJ1-1; TCRdb's D gene call, TRBD1, goes unchecked for lack of DNA. Germline V gene data show CDR1 as SQVTM and CDR2 as ANQGSEA. The CDR3 runs to 13 residues. CDR3 loop: CSVAGIRNTEAFF.

The V gene is TRBV10-3, the J gene TRBJ2-1; TCRdb indicates TRBD1, and absent DNA this call remains unverified. CDR3 length: 16 amino acids. The V gene's germline CDR1 is ENHRY and CDR2 SYGVKD. CDR3 region: CAISDPAEMSYNEQFF.

J is TRBJ2-7 and V is TRBV28. The CDR3 is 13 residues long. The germline gives CDR1 MDHEN, CDR2 SYDVKM. The CDR3 sequence: CASSLDEAYEQYF.

The chain links TRBV5-8 to TRBJ2-5; checking the TCRdb D call of TRBD1 is not possible without DNA. Per germline, CDR1 SGHTS and CDR2 YDEGEE. CDR3 length: 13 residues. The CDR3 spells CASSLTGRETQYF. Based on the CDR3 plus reference TRBV5-8 and TRBJ2-5, the full variable domain is EAGVTQSPTHLIKTRGQQATLRCSPISGHTSVYWYQQALGLGLQFLLWYDEGEERNRGNFPPRFSGRQFPNYSSELNVNALELEDSALYLCASSLTGRETQYFGPGTRLLVL.